Detailed here is one T cell receptor (beta chain). Its antigen is unknown. This sample is part of a study of cytomegalovirus exposure and HLA in healthy donors. PCR amplification relied on 60 Vbeta primers (plus 13 Jbeta primers). Profiling relied on immunoSEQ multiplex PCR, and the TCRdb table lists in-frame clones only, not all of them. There are 120,000 to 150,000 clones in the sample; around 79% occur only once, and roughly 6.3% lies in the top ten. Though nominally healthy at sampling, donors likely had unrecorded immune exposures. Study-wide points: Accounts indicate the classifier identified cytomegalovirus status with strong specificity and sensitivity. The study reported that TCR beta sequences accurately predicted HLA-A and HLA-B alleles in most subjects. Within a later analysis, the majority of CMV-associated TCR beta chains appeared HLA-restricted.

Trimming cost V 2 bases and J 7 bases, with 15 bases left between them. Germline CDR1 is SGHRS and CDR2 is YFSETQ. The CDR3 length is 14 residues. The V call is TRBV5-1, the J call TRBJ1-2; D is unresolved. The material sequenced was PBMCs. This clonotype was obtained from a woman aged 40 to 49 in good health and CMV-seropositive. CDR3 in amino acids: CASSFIRDAGGYTF. In nucleotides, the CDR3 is TGCGCCAGCAGCTTCATACGGGATGCGGGTGGCTACACCTTC. Based on the CDR3 plus reference TRBV5-1 and TRBJ1-2, the full variable domain is KAGVTQTPRYLIKTRGQQVTLSCSPISGHRSVSWYQQTPGQGLQFLFEYFSETQRNKGNFPGRFSGRQFSNSRSEMNVSTLELGDSALYLCASSFIRDAGGYTFGSGTRLTVV.